The subject of this entry is one T cell receptor beta chain. The sample is drawn from a study of neurological immune-mediated disorders. The germline CDR1 and CDR2 sequences are SNHLY and FYNNEI. V shed 0 bases and J 0 bases; nucleotides not matched to a gene: 2. This CDR3 spans 15 amino acids. MiXCR, run by TCRdb on the 5' RACE reads, gives a single entry per CDR3 protein. This repertoire shows roughly 55,000 distinct CDR3 sequences, approximately 17% found once; its top ten account for 4.4%. The receptor comes from a man in his sixties in good health. V is TRBV2 and J is TRBJ2-7; 7 bases map to TRBD1. Specimen: PBMCs. Written as DNA, the CDR3 is TGTGCCAGCAGTGAAGCCAGGGGGAGCTCCTACGAGCAGTACTTC. Translating gives CASSEARGSSYEQYF.